Listed here are 20 T cell receptor beta chains from one sample, sequenced in a study of cytomegalovirus exposure and HLA in healthy donors. This PCR relied on a set of 60 Vbeta primers and 13 Jbeta primers. Libraries were prepared by immunoSEQ multiplex PCR; TCRdb keeps only in-frame clonotypes and omits some of them. Among 100,000 or so clones, 74% were seen once, and the ten largest hold 2% to 2.5%. The source material was PBMCs. These TCRs come from a human donor in good health.

This chain uses TRBV11-1 with TRBJ2-7; 7 bases align to TRBD2. The CDR3 is 17 residues long. Germline V gene sequence: CDR1 SGHAT, CDR2 FQDESV (reference sequence). J gave up 1 base and V 2 bases, and 11 bases lay outside the gene matches. The CDR3 nucleotides are TGTGCCAGCAGCTTAAGGGCCGTGGGAGGGCCTTCCTACGAGCAGTACTTC. Residues: CASSLRAVGGPSYEQYF. The whole variable domain, remainder taken from reference TRBV11-1 and TRBJ2-7, is EAEVAQSPRYKITEKSQAVAFWCDPISGHATLYWYRQILGQGPELLVQFQDESVVDDSQLPKDRFSAERLKGVDSTLKIQPAELGDSAMYLCASSLRAVGGPSYEQYFGPGTRLTVT.

This clone was counted between two and nine times. This chain connects TRBV19 to TRBJ2-6, with TRBD1 matching 8 bases. V was pared by 6 bases and J by 0 bases, with 19 bases of the junction left unmatched. There are 21 residues in the CDR3. Per germline, CDR1 LNHDA and CDR2 SQIVND (reference sequence). The CDR3 nucleotides are TGTGCCAGTAGCCGGCCCAACAGGGGGGCGGAAAGAGGCTCTGGGGCCAACGTCCTGACTTTC. It yields the protein CASSRPNRGAERGSGANVLTF.

CDR3 sequence (DNA): TGCGCCAGCAGCTTGGTCCGGTGGGAGACCCAGTACTTC. Amino acid sequence: CASSLVRWETQYF. The chain employs TRBV5-1 and TRBJ2-5; D unclear. V lost 0 bases and J lost 5, with 8 bases in between. This CDR3 has 13 residues. Germline V gene data show CDR1 as SGHRS and CDR2 as YFSETQ.

CDR3 in DNA: TGTGCCAGTAGTGCCCGAAGGACGGGGTTGAGCTACACCTTC. Its protein is CASSARRTGLSYTF. The chain carries TRBV19 and TRBJ1-2; D call uncertain. V lost 5 bases, J lost 9 bases, and 19 bases lay in between. The germline gives CDR1 LNHDA, CDR2 SQIVND (reference sequence). This CDR3 has 14 residues.

V gene TRBV20-1 combines with J gene TRBJ2-1; D gene ambiguous. Germline CDR1 and CDR2: DFQATT and SNEGSKA (reference sequence). The V gene lost 6 bases and the J gene lost 5 bases, with 5 bases spanning the gap. This CDR3 region has 10 residues. CDR3 DNA sequence: TGCAGTGCCACAGACAATGAGCAGTTCTTC. Translating it yields CSATDNEQFF.

The chain combines TRBV6-5 with TRBJ2-4; 7 positions agree with TRBD2. With 2 bases clipped from V and 1 base from J, the junction kept 5 bases outside the gene matches. Germline values: CDR1 MNHEY, CDR2 SVGAGI. This CDR3 spans 16 amino acids. The CDR3: CASSYGGSGAKNIQYF. CDR3 sequence (DNA): TGTGCCAGCAGTTACGGCGGGAGCGGGGCCAAAAACATTCAGTACTTC.

V is TRBV4-1 and J is TRBJ1-5, with D possibly TRBD1 on 5 matching bases. Germline V CDR1 and CDR2: MGHRA, YSYEKL. This CDR3 has 16 residues. Trimming removed 2 bases from V and 4 bases from J, with 15 bases in between. The CDR3 here is CASSQINGRANQPQHF. As DNA, the CDR3 is TGCGCCAGCAGCCAAATAAACGGCAGGGCGAATCAGCCCCAGCATTTT.

This clone was counted a single time. The CDR3 nucleotides are TGTGCCAGCAGCGTCGGGACTAGCGGGACTAATGAGCAGTTCTTC. This sequence encodes CASSVGTSGTNEQFF. This chain connects TRBV9 to TRBJ2-1; 13 bases are a match to TRBD2. CDR3 length: 15 amino acids. V lost 2 bases, J lost 7 bases, and 3 bases stayed unmatched. Germline V gene sequence: CDR1 SGDLS, CDR2 YYNGEE.

The rearrangement uses TRBV7-9 and TRBJ2-3; 9 bases map to TRBD2. V lost 3 bases, J lost 7 bases, and 11 bases stayed unmatched. The CDR3 sequence is 16 residues long. CDR1 is SEHNR, CDR2 FQNEAQ, per germline (reference sequence). CDR3 nucleotides: TGTGCCAGCAGCTTGAGACGCGGGGGGGGAGCCCATACGCAGTATTTT. It specifies CASSLRRGGGAHTQYF.

The chain uses TRBV6-1 and TRBJ1-2; D perhaps matches TRBD1 (6 bases). The CDR3 loop spans 15 amino acids. With 7 bases removed from V and 7 bases from J, the gap between germline ends came to 22 bases. In germline, CDR1 is MNHNS, CDR2 SASEGT. The CDR3 is CASNPPREGGAGYTF. The CDR3 bases are TGTGCCAGCAATCCTCCCCGGGAGGGGGGAGCTGGCTACACCTTC.

The V gene is TRBV29-1, the J gene TRBJ2-2; perhaps TRBD2 as D (5 bases). The V and J ends lost 4 bases and 4 bases respectively, with 10 bases between them. There are 13 residues in the CDR3. CDR1 and CDR2 from the germline V gene are SQVTM and ANQGSEA. CDR3 sequence reads: CSVGEPPTGELFF. As DNA, the CDR3 is TGCAGCGTTGGGGAGCCCCCCACCGGGGAGCTGTTTTTT.

V and J are TRBV27 and TRBJ2-7, with unresolved D. The V and J ends lost 8 bases and 3 bases respectively, with 14 bases between them. Germline V lookup: CDR1 MNHEY, CDR2 SMNVEV (reference sequence). This CDR3 is 13 amino acids long. The chain's CDR3 is CASSGPNVYEQYF. As DNA, the CDR3 is TGTGCCAGCTCCGGTCCTAACGTCTACGAGCAGTACTTC.

The J gene is TRBJ2-1, the V gene TRBV4-2, with TRBD2 identical over 13 bases. In germline, CDR1 is LGHNA, CDR2 YNFKEQ. Trimming removed 4 bases from V and 0 bases from J; junction bases left unmatched: 15. This CDR3 region has 21 residues. The CDR3 here is CASSPGILAGGPWSSYNEQFF. CDR3 nucleotides: TGTGCCAGCAGCCCGGGGATACTAGCGGGAGGGCCTTGGAGCTCCTACAATGAGCAGTTCTTC.

CDR3 bases: TGCGCCAGCAGCGGAGGACAGGGGGTTGACACTGAAGCTTTCTTT. Translating it yields CASSGGQGVDTEAFF. The chain carries TRBV5-1 and TRBJ1-1, with TRBD1 matching 10 bases. The V and J ends lost 4 bases and 3 bases, in that order; junction bases with no gene match: 6. The CDR3 spans 15 residues. The germline gives CDR1 SGHRS, CDR2 YFSETQ.

This clone appeared once. V gene TRBV5-4 combines with J gene TRBJ2-5; no clear D gene. The CDR3 totals 14 residues. V lost 3 bases and J 3 bases, leaving 12 bases between the germline ends. Per germline, CDR1 SGHNT and CDR2 YYREEE (reference sequence). In DNA form, the CDR3 reads TGTGCCAGCAGCTCAACGCTGGCGGAAGAGACCCAGTACTTC. This encodes CASSSTLAEETQYF.

This clone was detected once. The V call is TRBV5-1, the J call TRBJ1-5; tentative D call: TRBD1 (6 bases). The CDR3 contains 15 residues. Germline assignment: CDR1 SGHRS and CDR2 YFSETQ. V dropped 4 bases and J dropped 0 bases, with 11 bases sitting between them. CDR3 protein: CASSPQGSSNQPQHF. CDR3 nucleotides: TGCGCCAGCAGCCCACAGGGCTCTAGCAATCAGCCCCAGCATTTT.

The chain couples TRBV5-6 to TRBJ2-2, with D perhaps matching TRBD1 (6 bases). CDR3 size: 16 residues. CDR1 is SGHDT and CDR2 is YYEEEE in the germline V gene. The V end was cut by 4 bases, the J end by 2 bases, with 15 bases between. DNA of the CDR3: TGTGCCAGCAGCACACCGGGACAAGTAAACACCGGGGAGCTGTTTTTT. This codes for CASSTPGQVNTGELFF.

The rearrangement uses TRBV5-1 and TRBJ1-4; perhaps TRBD1 as D (6 bases). The V gene lost 0 bases and the J gene lost 0 bases, with 21 bases spanning the gap. The CDR3 spans 20 residues. CDR1 SGHRS and CDR2 YFSETQ come from the germline V gene. The CDR3 nucleotides are TGCGCCAGCAGCTTGGGACTGCCGGGTGGGACACCAGCAACTAATGAAAAACTGTTTTTT. This translates into CASSLGLPGGTPATNEKLFF.

The V and J genes are TRBV19 and TRBJ1-1, with a tentative D call TRBD1 (6 bases). Deletions cut 1 base from V and 4 bases from J, with 19 bases between. The CDR3 runs to 17 residues. Per the germline V gene, CDR1 is LNHDA and CDR2 is SQIVND (reference sequence). Here the CDR3 DNA reads TGTGCCAGTAGTATAGGACTGAGGGGGTTGCAATTCACTGAAGCTTTCTTT. Translation: CASSIGLRGLQFTEAFF.

The J gene is TRBJ1-5, the V gene TRBV7-2; D possibly corresponds to TRBD1 (6 bases). The CDR3 sequence is 14 residues long. The V end lost 1 base, the J end lost 9 bases, and 13 bases lay between the germline ends. From germline, CDR1 is SGHTA and CDR2 FQGNSA. The CDR3, as DNA: TGTGCCAGCAGCTTAGTCCTTGGACAGTCGCCCCAGCATTTT. This sequence encodes CASSLVLGQSPQHF.